This is a list of T cell receptor beta chains from one sample in a study of beta chain features in type 1 diabetes. Clones were read by immunoSEQ multiplex PCR, and TCRdb kept only the in-frame ones, dropping some. The sample lists 300,000 to 400,000 clones, roughly a tenth occurring once. Sequenced: central memory CD4+ T cells from blood. All receptors come from a man aged 25-40 years with type 1 diabetes. Both conserved end residues are part of each CDR3. D genes are given only for firm matches. Only some rows state a clone size, as once, few, many or a class for expanded clones.

>15|TRBD1|TRBJ1-6|TRBV30|many
CAWRTGGLGNSPLHF
TGTGCCTGGCGGACAGGGGGCCTGGGGAATTCACCCCTCCACTTT
>16|.|TRBJ1-4|TRBV5-4|few
CASSLTTPGPNEKLFF
TGTGCCAGCAGCTTGACTACGCCCGGGCCGAATGAAAAACTGTTTTTT
>13|.|TRBJ2-7|TRBV11-3|few
CASSFGHSYEQYF
TGTGCCAGCAGCTTCGGACACTCCTACGAGCAGTACTTC
>15|.|TRBJ1-2|TRBV16|few
CASSRTYGSNYGYTF
TGTGCCAGCAGCCGCACATACGGTAGTAACTATGGCTACACCTTC
>13|.|TRBJ2-3|TRBV2|.
CASSEAGTDTQYF
TGTGCCAGCAGTGAAGCTGGAACAGATACGCAGTATTTT
>14|.|TRBJ2-7|TRBV7-2|.
CASRTWGFSYEQYF
TGTGCCAGCAGGACGTGGGGGTTCTCCTACGAGCAGTACTTC
>15|.|TRBJ1-6|TRBV11-2|few
CASSPTGLRGTPLHF
TGTGCCAGCAGCCCTACGGGACTGCGGGGAACGCCCCTCCACTTT
>16|.|TRBJ2-7|TRBV14|few
CASSQLGRGRANEQYF
TGTGCCAGCAGCCAACTTGGGAGGGGGCGCGCAAACGAGCAGTACTTC
>15|.|TRBJ1-5|TRBV2|.
CASSGPGDSNQPQHF
TGTGCCAGCAGTGGTCCGGGGGATAGCAATCAGCCCCAGCATTTT
>14|TRBD1|TRBJ1-1|TRBV25-1|few
CASRDRGWDTEAFF
TGTGCCAGCAGGGACAGGGGTTGGGACACTGAAGCTTTCTTT
>15|TRBD2|TRBJ2-3|TRBV5-4|.
CASSGGGAEKDTQYF
TGTGCCAGCAGCGGCGGGGGGGCCGAGAAAGATACGCAGTATTTT
>18|.|TRBJ2-3|TRBV2|few
CASSEGTLAGGSADTQYF
TGTGCCAGCAGTGAAGGGACCCTGGCCGGGGGATCCGCAGATACGCAGTATTTT
>14|.|TRBJ1-6|TRBV6-5|.
CASSLRQENSPLHF
TGTGCCAGCAGTTTACGACAGGAGAATTCACCCCTCCACTTT
>14|.|TRBJ2-5|TRBV5-4|.
CASSFYSPQETQYF
TGTGCCAGCAGCTTTTACAGTCCCCAAGAGACCCAGTACTTC
>14|.|TRBJ2-2|TRBV10-1|few
CASSRDSNTGELFF
TGCGCCAGCAGCCGGGACTCGAACACCGGGGAGCTGTTTTTT
>15|TRBD2|TRBJ2-3|TRBV5-4|many
CASSLAAGGTDTQYF
TGTGCCAGCAGCTTGGCCGCGGGGGGGACAGATACGCAGTATTTT
>14|TRBD1|TRBJ2-7|TRBV7-8|few
CASSLRDSIYEQYF
TGTGCCAGCAGCTTAAGGGACAGCATCTACGAGCAGTACTTC
>17|.|TRBJ2-3|TRBV2|few
CASSRGLTPRGTDTQYF
TGTGCCAGCAGTCGTGGACTAACACCGAGGGGCACAGATACGCAGTATTTT
>14|.|TRBJ2-1|TRBV27|many
CACRRTDRFNEQFF
TGTGCCTGCCGCCGGACGGACCGTTTCAATGAGCAGTTCTTC
>15|.|TRBJ1-1|TRBV18|.
CASSPLGGKNTEAFF
TGTGCCAGCTCACCATTGGGGGGGAAGAACACTGAAGCTTTCTTT
>15|.|TRBJ2-3|TRBV27|.
CASRGAGGGEDTQYF
TGTGCCAGCAGGGGAGCGGGCGGAGGAGAAGATACGCAGTATTTT
>13|.|TRBJ1-1|TRBV30|few
CAWMRQGYTEAFF
TGTGCCTGGATGAGGCAGGGGTACACTGAAGCTTTCTTT
>17|TRBD1|TRBJ2-7|TRBV28|few
CASRTLFPGTGSHEQYF
TGTGCCAGCAGAACACTTTTTCCGGGGACAGGGTCCCACGAGCAGTACTTC
>13|TRBD1|TRBJ1-1|TRBV28|few
CATLTGANTEAFF
TGTGCCACTCTGACAGGGGCAAACACTGAAGCTTTCTTT
>15|.|TRBJ1-3|TRBV7-9|few
CASSFSGSTGNTIYF
TGTGCCAGCAGCTTTTCCGGATCCACTGGAAACACCATATATTTT
>15|TRBD1|TRBJ2-6|TRBV9|many
CASSPTGAGANVLTF
TGTGCCAGCAGCCCGACAGGGGCTGGGGCCAACGTCCTGACTTTC
>13|.|TRBJ1-1|TRBV28|few
CASRGQPRSGAFF
TGTGCCAGCAGAGGACAACCCCGGTCCGGGGCTTTCTTT
>14|.|TRBJ2-1|TRBV7-9|few
CASSLVPGGNEQFF
TGTGCCAGCAGCTTAGTTCCTGGGGGCAATGAGCAGTTCTTC
>11|TRBD1|TRBJ2-7|TRBV19|.
CASTGGYEQYF
TGTGCCAGTACAGGGGGCTACGAGCAGTACTTC
>13|.|TRBJ1-5|TRBV28|.
CASKKEIHQPQHF
TGTGCCAGCAAGAAGGAGATTCATCAGCCCCAGCATTTT
>11|.|TRBJ2-1|TRBV28|many
CASQTNNEQFF
TGTGCCAGCCAGACGAACAATGAGCAGTTCTTC
>13|.|TRBJ2-1|TRBV13|.
CASSPGFINEQFF
TGTGCCAGCAGCCCCGGGTTCATCAATGAGCAGTTCTTC
>17|TRBD1|TRBJ2-1|TRBV5-4|.
CASSPPRSGQGYDEQFF
TGTGCCAGCAGCCCACCAAGGTCGGGACAGGGTTACGATGAGCAGTTCTTC
>13|.|TRBJ1-1|TRBV28|few
CASSFNEPGGAFF
TGTGCCAGCAGTTTTAATGAGCCAGGAGGAGCTTTCTTT
>14|TRBD1|TRBJ1-1|TRBV7-2|.
CASSLAGRQGGAFF
TGTGCCAGCAGCTTGGCGGGACGTCAGGGGGGAGCTTTCTTT
>16|.|TRBJ2-3|TRBV27|.
CASSFVGGFSADTQYF
TGTGCCAGCAGTTTCGTAGGTGGCTTTTCGGCAGATACGCAGTATTTT
>13|TRBD1|TRBJ2-7|TRBV29-1|.
CSVEWDSNYEQYF
TGCAGCGTTGAGTGGGACAGCAACTACGAGCAGTACTTC
>15|.|TRBJ2-7|TRBV28|.
CASSLPRQGGYEQYF
TGTGCCAGCAGTTTACCTCGGCAGGGGGGCTACGAGCAGTACTTC
>18|TRBD2|TRBJ2-5|TRBV5-1|.
CASSLLASGATYQETQYF
TGCGCCAGCAGCTTGTTGGCTAGCGGGGCGACGTACCAAGAGACCCAGTACTTC
>16|.|TRBJ2-3|TRBV7-6|few
CASSRGASRSTDTQYF
TGTGCCAGCAGCCGTGGGGCTAGTCGGAGCACAGATACGCAGTATTTT